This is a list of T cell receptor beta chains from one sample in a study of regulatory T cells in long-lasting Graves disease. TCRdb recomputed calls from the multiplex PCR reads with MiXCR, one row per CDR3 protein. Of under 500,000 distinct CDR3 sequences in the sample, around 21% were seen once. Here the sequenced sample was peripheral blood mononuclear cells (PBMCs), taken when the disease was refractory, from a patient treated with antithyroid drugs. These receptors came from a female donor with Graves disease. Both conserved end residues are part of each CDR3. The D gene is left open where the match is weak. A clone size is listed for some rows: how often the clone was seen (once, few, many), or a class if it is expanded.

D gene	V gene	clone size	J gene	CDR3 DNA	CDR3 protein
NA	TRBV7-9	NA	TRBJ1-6	TGTGCCAGCAGCGACACCAGCTCCTATAATTCACCCCTCCACTTT	CASSDTSSYNSPLHF
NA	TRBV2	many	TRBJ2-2	TGTGCCAGCAGTGATCCGGGGGGCGCGGACACCGGGGAGCTGTTTTTT	CASSDPGGADTGELFF
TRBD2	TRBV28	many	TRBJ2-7	TGTGCCAGCAGTCCCTTGTTTAGCGGGGAAGCTTCCTACGAGCAGTACTTC	CASSPLFSGEASYEQYF
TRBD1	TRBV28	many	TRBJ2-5	TGTGCCAGCAAGAGGGGGCAGCTTAGGGAGACCCAGTACTTC	CASKRGQLRETQYF
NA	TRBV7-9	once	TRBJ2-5	TGTGCCAGCAGCCATTCCAGGGGCGGAGAGACCCAGTACTTC	CASSHSRGGETQYF
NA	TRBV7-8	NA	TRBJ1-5	TGTGCCAGCAGCCCAGAGTCGGGGGGGGGCAATCAGCCCCAGCATTTT	CASSPESGGGNQPQHF
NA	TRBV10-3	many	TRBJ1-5	TGTGCCATCAGTGAGGGGGTGAGCAATCAGCCCCAGCATTTT	CAISEGVSNQPQHF
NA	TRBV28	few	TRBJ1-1	TGTGCCAGCCGAGGGGCAGGGGTTATGGCTTTCTTT	CASRGAGVMAFF
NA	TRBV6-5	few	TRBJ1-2	TGTGCCAGCAGTTACCCCCCGGGACGGACGGGGGCTGGCTACACCTTC	CASSYPPGRTGAGYTF
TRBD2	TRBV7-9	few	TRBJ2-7	TGTGCCAGCAGCGTTAGCGGGAGGTCCTACGAGCAGTACTTC	CASSVSGRSYEQYF
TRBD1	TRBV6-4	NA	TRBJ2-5	TGTGCCAGCAGTTACGTAGAGGCGACAGGGGTCAGAGAGACCCAGTACTTC	CASSYVEATGVRETQYF
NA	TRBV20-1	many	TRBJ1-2	TGCAGTGCTACTGGGTATGGTCCGGGCTACACCTTC	CSATGYGPGYTF
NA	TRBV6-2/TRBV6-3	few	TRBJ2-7	TGTGCCAGCAGTCCGGGGTCTGCCTACGAGCAGTACTTC	CASSPGSAYEQYF
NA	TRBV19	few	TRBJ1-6	TGTGCCAGTAGTATTCAGTCCAGGGGAAACTCACCCCTCCACTTT	CASSIQSRGNSPLHF
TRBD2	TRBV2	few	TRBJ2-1	TGTGCCAGCAGGCAGACTAGCGGGATTAGGCCCGATGAGCAGTTCTTC	CASRQTSGIRPDEQFF
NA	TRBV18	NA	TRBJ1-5	TGTGCCAGCTCACCAGGAGAGGGTCCAGGCTGGCCCCAGCATTTT	CASSPGEGPGWPQHF
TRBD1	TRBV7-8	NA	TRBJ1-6	TGTGCCAGCAGCTTATATGAGAGGGCCGGGACAGAAATTTCACCCCTCCACTTT	CASSLYERAGTEISPLHF